These T cell receptor beta chains were read from a single sample in a study of blood T cell repertoires in COVID-19. This table comes from immunoSEQ multiplex PCR, and its TCRdb copy is limited to in-frame clones, with some not included. The sample includes approximately 330,000 clones, roughly 86% seen only once; the top ten take approximately 10%. The sample comprised peripheral blood. These receptor sequences come from a man aged 25-40 years with COVID-19, enrolled during active disease. The CDR3 runs from the conserved cysteine through the conserved F or W. D genes are given only for firm matches. Clone sizes are given selectively: once, few, many, or a class where the clone is expanded.

>TRBJ1-2|-|TRBV19|-
CASSVQGLGYGYTF
TGTGCCAGTAGTGTCCAGGGGCTTGGCTATGGCTACACCTTC
>TRBJ2-5|TRBD1|TRBV6-6|-
CASSQPGQGETQYF
TGTGCCAGCAGCCAGCCGGGACAGGGGGAGACCCAGTACTTC
>TRBJ2-1|TRBD2|TRBV11-2|-
CASRLGGTTETGEQFF
TGTGCCAGCAGGTTAGGAGGGACTACCGAGACTGGTGAGCAGTTCTTC
>TRBJ2-7|TRBD2|TRBV9|-
CASSPRTSSYEQYF
TGTGCCAGCAGCCCACGGACTAGCTCCTACGAGCAGTACTTC
>TRBJ2-7|TRBD1|TRBV18|-
CASSPDGTGIYEQYF
TGTGCCAGCTCACCAGACGGGACAGGGATCTACGAGCAGTACTTC
>TRBJ1-2|TRBD1|TRBV29-1|-
CSVARDRKEGYTF
TGCAGCGTTGCCCGGGACAGGAAGGAAGGCTACACCTTC
>TRBJ2-7|-|TRBV18|-
CASSPRGAYEQYF
TGTGCCAGCTCACCACGGGGCGCCTACGAGCAGTACTTC
>TRBJ2-5|TRBD2|TRBV11-2|-
CASSSQLAGGHETQYF
TGTGCCAGCAGCTCCCAACTAGCGGGGGGTCACGAGACCCAGTACTTC
>TRBJ2-7|TRBD1|TRBV12-3/TRBV12-4|-
CASSMGQGYEQYF
TGTGCCAGCAGTATGGGACAGGGCTACGAGCAGTACTTC
>TRBJ2-1|TRBD2|TRBV11-2|-
CASSFLAGGLGNEQFF
TGTGCCAGCAGCTTCTTAGCGGGGGGGCTTGGGAATGAGCAGTTCTTC
>TRBJ2-7|TRBD1|TRBV28|few
CASSLTGTGIYEQYF
TGTGCCAGCAGTTTAACCGGGACAGGGATCTACGAGCAGTACTTC
>TRBJ2-3|-|TRBV6-6|-
CASSYSDSTDTQYF
TGTGCCAGCAGTTACTCCGACTCCACAGATACGCAGTATTTT
>TRBJ1-6|TRBD1|TRBV6-6|-
CASSRTTGAILDSPLHF
TGTGCCAGCAGTCGGACCACAGGGGCGATTTTGGATTCACCCCTCCACTTT
>TRBJ2-7|-|TRBV15|-
CATSRDPRSSYEQYF
TGTGCCACCAGCAGAGATCCTAGGAGCTCCTACGAGCAGTACTTC